What follows are 27 T cell receptor beta chains derived from one specimen sequenced in a study of CD8 T cells in Susac syndrome. Random hexamers served to reverse transcribe roughly 0.45 to 1 ug RNA. From the immunoSEQ multiplex PCR reads, TCRdb called clonotypes with MiXCR, one entry per CDR3 protein. The data contain some 150,000 distinct CDR3 sequences, 85% to 95% of them singletons. The sample was CD4+ T cells from PBMCs. These receptors originate from a human donor with Susac syndrome.

The V gene is TRBV20-1, the J gene TRBJ2-3; TRBD1 matches at 7 bases. This CDR3 contains 15 residues. With 3 bases clipped from V and 4 bases from J, the junction kept 10 bases outside the gene matches. Germline V gene sequence: CDR1 DFQATT, CDR2 SNEGSKA (reference sequence). The DNA for the CDR3 is TGCAGTGCTAGGGATACAGGGGCTTCGGCAGATACGCAGTATTTT. Protein: CSARDTGASADTQYF.

The genes are TRBV24-1 and TRBJ2-2, with D perhaps being TRBD1 or TRBD2 (5 bases each). V shed 9 bases and J shed 3 bases, with 16 bases lying between them. CDR3 size: 15 residues. CDR1 and CDR2 from the germline V gene are KGHDR and SFDVKD. CDR3 in DNA: TGTGCCACCTCTCCCGGGACCCCAGACACCGGGGAGCTGTTTTTT. It yields the protein CATSPGTPDTGELFF.

The chain is built from TRBV20-1 and TRBJ1-2; no definite D call. In germline, CDR1 is DFQATT, CDR2 SNEGSKA (reference sequence). The CDR3 runs to 12 residues. V lost 4 bases and J lost 4, with 10 bases in between. For the CDR3, the DNA is TGCAGTGCTAATCAAGGAGCCTATGGCTACACCTTC. It specifies CSANQGAYGYTF.

The chain is built from TRBV5-4 and TRBJ1-3; D is ambiguous. There are 14 residues in the CDR3. CDR1 and CDR2 from the germline V gene are SGHNT and YYREEE (reference sequence). V dropped 4 bases and J dropped 0 bases, with 8 bases sitting between them. CDR3 coding DNA: TGTGCCAGCAGCCTGGTGGGCTCTGGAAACACCATATATTTT. Its protein is CASSLVGSGNTIYF.

The chain joins TRBV5-1 to TRBJ2-5, with D uncertain. Trimming took 6 bases from V and 1 from J, leaving 13 bases between them. Germline V gene lookup returns CDR1 SGHRS and CDR2 YFSETQ. CDR3 length: 14 amino acids. The CDR3 spells CASNRQVGQETQYF. The CDR3, as DNA: TGCGCCAGCAACCGGCAGGTCGGCCAAGAGACCCAGTACTTC.

The V and J genes are TRBV2 and TRBJ2-2, with D perhaps matching TRBD1 or TRBD2 (5 bases each). Trimming removed 5 bases at V and 7 bases at J, with 8 bases between. CDR1 is SNHLY, CDR2 FYNNEI, per germline. The length of the CDR3 is 12 residues. Written as DNA, the CDR3 is TGTGCCAGCAGTAATGGGGGCGGGGAGCTGTTTTTT. Protein product: CASSNGGGELFF.

This sequence joins TRBV6-6 and TRBJ2-3; a weak D match, TRBD2 (6 bases). The CDR3 is 14 amino acids. The germline CDR1 and CDR2 sequences are MNHNY and SVGAGI (reference sequence). V was cut by 6 bases and J by 4 bases, with 14 bases left in between. CDR3 bases: TGTGCCAGCAGGGGGAGGCAGGGCCCAGATACGCAGTATTTT. The encoded protein is CASRGRQGPDTQYF.

CDR3 in DNA: TGTGCCACCGGGGACGGGGGAGGAAAACTGTTTTTT. Translating gives CATGDGGGKLFF. The genes are TRBV2 and TRBJ1-4; possible D gene TRBD1, 5 bases. V was cut by 10 bases and J by 10 bases, with 16 bases left in between. CDR3 length equals 12 residues. CDR1 SNHLY and CDR2 FYNNEI come from the germline V gene.

The chain carries TRBV12-3 or TRBV12-4 and TRBJ1-1; TRBD1 matches at 10 bases. V was pared by 8 bases and J by 6 bases, with 6 bases of the junction left unmatched. This CDR3 comprises 13 residues. The CDR3 loop is CASRSGTGAEAFF. In DNA, the CDR3 is TGTGCCAGCCGTAGCGGGACAGGGGCTGAAGCTTTCTTT.

V gene TRBV29-1 combines with J gene TRBJ2-5, with D unresolved. Trimming pared 4 bases from V and 5 bases from J, leaving 8 bases between. CDR1 SQVTM and CDR2 ANQGSEA come from the germline V gene. This CDR3 spans 11 amino acids. Here the CDR3 reads CSVVPSETQYF. The CDR3 bases are TGCAGCGTTGTCCCTTCGGAGACCCAGTACTTC.

This chain joins TRBV7-3 and TRBJ2-1; D is uncertain. CDR3 length: 15 residues. Trimming shortened V by 1 base and J by 3 bases, and 10 bases separated the two germline ends. CDR1 is SGHTA, CDR2 FQGTGA, per germline. The CDR3 region has the DNA TGTGCCAGCAGCTTAAGTCGAGCGCTCTACAATGAGCAGTTCTTC. It encodes CASSLSRALYNEQFF. Supplemented by reference TRBV7-3 and TRBJ2-1, the full variable domain reads GAGVSQTPSNKVTEKGKYVELRCDPISGHTALYWYRQSLGQGPEFLIYFQGTGAADDSGLPNDRFFAVRPEGSVSTLKIQRTERGDSAVYLCASSLSRALYNEQFFGPGTRLTVL.

This clonotype was observed a few times. The genes are TRBV6-2 or TRBV6-3 and TRBJ2-6; 7 bases are a match to TRBD1. The junction had 8 bases not matched to a gene; V was cut back by 7 bases and J by 2 bases. The germline CDR1 and CDR2 sequences are MNHEY and SVGEGT. This CDR3 comprises 16 residues. DNA for the CDR3: TGTGCCAGCACTACTCTCGGGACAGCTGGGGCCAACGTCCTGACTTTC. The encoded protein is CASTTLGTAGANVLTF.

The V call is TRBV29-1, the J call TRBJ1-2; 8 positions match TRBD1. This CDR3 comprises 14 residues. After removal of 6 bases from V and 2 bases from J, the junction contained 8 bases not matched to a gene. Germline lookup yields CDR1 SQVTM and CDR2 ANQGSEA. This chain's CDR3 is CSVLTDRGNYGYTF. The CDR3, as DNA: TGCAGCGTCCTTACCGACAGGGGAAACTATGGCTACACCTTC.

This chain connects TRBV9 to TRBJ1-4, with TRBD1 matching over 10 bases. Germline trimming cut 4 bases from V and 8 bases from J; bases unmatched to any gene: 11. The CDR3 loop spans 16 amino acids. Germline V lookup: CDR1 SGDLS, CDR2 YYNGEE. CDR3 sequence reads: CASSPHAGTGVEKLFF. The CDR3, as DNA: TGTGCCAGCAGCCCCCACGCCGGGACAGGGGTCGAAAAACTGTTTTTT.

The gene calls are TRBV2 and TRBJ2-1; D ambiguous. Deletions cut 4 bases from V and 6 bases from J, with 1 base between. Looked up from germline, CDR1 is SNHLY and CDR2 is FYNNEI. The CDR3 consists of 10 residues. The CDR3 reads CASSVNEQFF. The CDR3 coding sequence is TGTGCCAGCAGTGTCAATGAGCAGTTCTTC.

DNA for the CDR3: TGCAGCGGCGTCGCGGGGGAGAGGACTGAAGCTTTCTTT. Protein sequence: CSGVAGERTEAFF. The genes are TRBV29-1 and TRBJ1-1, with a weak D call TRBD1 (5 bases). CDR3 size: 13 residues. Trimming stripped 7 bases from V and 5 bases from J, with 17 bases between. The germline V gene has CDR1 SQVTM and CDR2 ANQGSEA.

The CDR3 sequence is CASSFPGNTQYF. The CDR3 DNA reads as TGTGCCAGCAGCTTCCCGGGGAATACGCAGTATTTT. The chain recombines TRBV11-1 with TRBJ2-3, with D perhaps TRBD2 (5 bases). Germline CDR1 is SGHAT and CDR2 is FQDESV (reference sequence). The CDR3 runs 12 residues. V was shortened by 3 bases and J by 7 bases, with 8 bases between the two germline ends. Combining the CDR3 with reference TRBV11-1 and TRBJ2-3 gives the whole variable domain EAEVAQSPRYKITEKSQAVAFWCDPISGHATLYWYRQILGQGPELLVQFQDESVVDDSQLPKDRFSAERLKGVDSTLKIQPAELGDSAMYLCASSFPGNTQYFGPGTRLTVL.

This chain joins TRBV20-1 and TRBJ1-5, with a possible D match to TRBD1 (5 bases). The CDR3 length is 15 residues. The germline V gene encodes CDR1 DFQATT and CDR2 SNEGSKA (reference sequence). V gave up 6 bases and J gave up 2 bases, with 17 bases separating them. The CDR3 sequence: CSAKRRGLGNQPQHF. DNA of the CDR3: TGCAGTGCCAAGCGCCGGGGCTTAGGCAATCAGCCCCAGCATTTT.

This chain uses TRBV6-5 with TRBJ2-6; maybe TRBD2 (6 bases). Deletions cut 6 bases from V and 2 bases from J, with 11 bases between. The CDR3 is 15 amino acids. The germline V gene has CDR1 MNHEY and CDR2 SVGAGI. The CDR3 is CASRGTSPGANVLTF. CDR3 sequence (DNA): TGTGCCAGCAGGGGGACTTCGCCTGGGGCCAACGTCCTGACTTTC.

J is TRBJ1-3 and V is TRBV19; D remains ambiguous. Trimming shortened V by 3 bases and J by 2 bases, and 11 bases separated the two germline ends. The CDR3 extends over 15 amino acids. CDR1 and CDR2 (germline): LNHDA, SQIVND (reference sequence). In DNA form, the CDR3 reads TGTGCCAGTAGTATGGGCTCCAGAACTGGAAACACCATATATTTT. Its protein is CASSMGSRTGNTIYF. Using reference TRBV19 and TRBJ1-3 for the parts outside the CDR3, the full variable domain is DGGITQSPKYLFRKEGQNVTLSCEQNLNHDAMYWYRQDPGQGLRLIYYSQIVNDFQKGDIAEGYSVSREKKESFPLTVTSAQKNPTAFYLCASSMGSRTGNTIYFGEGSWLTVV.

Turning to this clonotype: Sequence at one end of the junction differs from germline and may be a read error. The chain combines TRBV5-1 with TRBJ1-1; D gene ambiguous. This CDR3 is built from 12 residues. Germline V gene data show CDR1 as SGHRS and CDR2 as YFSETQ. CDR3: CASSSGNTEAFF. The CDR3 nucleotides are TGTGCCAGCAGTTCCGGGAACACTGAAGCTTTCTTT.

The chain uses TRBV3-1 and TRBJ1-5; D is uncertain. Trimming removed 3 bases at V and 4 bases at J, with 10 bases between. Germline loops: CDR1 LGHDT, CDR2 YNNKEL (reference sequence). The CDR3 is made up of 14 amino acids. This chain's CDR3 is CASSQGSVNQPQHF. CDR3 coding DNA: TGTGCCAGCAGCCAGGGTTCAGTTAATCAGCCCCAGCATTTT.

The J gene is TRBJ2-5, the V gene TRBV20-1; a possible D gene is TRBD2 (5 bases). Trimming cost V 2 bases and J 5 bases, with 6 bases left between them. The CDR3 has 11 amino acids. Germline CDR1 and CDR2: DFQATT and SNEGSKA (reference sequence). As DNA, the CDR3 is TGCAGTGCTAGAACGGGGGAGACCCAGTACTTC. Its translation is CSARTGETQYF.

The rearrangement links TRBV12-3 or TRBV12-4 to TRBJ2-7, with unresolved D. V was pared by 7 bases and J by 0 bases, with 13 bases between. This CDR3 region has 14 residues. The CDR3 region is CASKIAPSSYEQYF. The CDR3 nucleotides are TGTGCCAGCAAGATAGCACCGAGCTCCTACGAGCAGTACTTC.

The table lists this clonotype with a count of one. J is TRBJ2-2 and V is TRBV29-1, with D possibly being TRBD1 (6 bases). This CDR3 spans 14 amino acids. The germline CDR1 and CDR2 sequences are SQVTM and ANQGSEA. Trimming took off 4 bases at V and 4 bases at J, with 13 bases between the two ends. DNA for the CDR3: TGCAGCGTTGTTCCCACAGGGAGCACCGGGGAGCTGTTTTTT. Its translation is CSVVPTGSTGELFF.

DNA of the CDR3: TGTGCCAGCAGCCAAGCGGCAGGTGGGACCGGGGAGCTGTTTTTT. It is translated as CASSQAAGGTGELFF. The rearrangement joins TRBV5-6 to TRBJ2-2, with D tentatively TRBD2 (5 bases). CDR3 length: 15 amino acids. Between the trimmed V and J ends, which lost 4 bases and 5 bases, there was a span of 15 bases. In germline, CDR1 is SGHDT, CDR2 YYEEEE.

This sequence joins TRBV7-9 and TRBJ1-1, with D possibly matching TRBD1 (6 bases). The length of the CDR3 is 13 residues. Trimming cost V 3 bases and J 10 bases, with 15 bases left between them. CDR1 is SEHNR, CDR2 FQNEAQ, per germline (reference sequence). CDR3 DNA sequence: TGTGCCAGCAGCTTCCGGGGGCAGCCTAGAGCTTTCTTT. It is translated as CASSFRGQPRAFF.